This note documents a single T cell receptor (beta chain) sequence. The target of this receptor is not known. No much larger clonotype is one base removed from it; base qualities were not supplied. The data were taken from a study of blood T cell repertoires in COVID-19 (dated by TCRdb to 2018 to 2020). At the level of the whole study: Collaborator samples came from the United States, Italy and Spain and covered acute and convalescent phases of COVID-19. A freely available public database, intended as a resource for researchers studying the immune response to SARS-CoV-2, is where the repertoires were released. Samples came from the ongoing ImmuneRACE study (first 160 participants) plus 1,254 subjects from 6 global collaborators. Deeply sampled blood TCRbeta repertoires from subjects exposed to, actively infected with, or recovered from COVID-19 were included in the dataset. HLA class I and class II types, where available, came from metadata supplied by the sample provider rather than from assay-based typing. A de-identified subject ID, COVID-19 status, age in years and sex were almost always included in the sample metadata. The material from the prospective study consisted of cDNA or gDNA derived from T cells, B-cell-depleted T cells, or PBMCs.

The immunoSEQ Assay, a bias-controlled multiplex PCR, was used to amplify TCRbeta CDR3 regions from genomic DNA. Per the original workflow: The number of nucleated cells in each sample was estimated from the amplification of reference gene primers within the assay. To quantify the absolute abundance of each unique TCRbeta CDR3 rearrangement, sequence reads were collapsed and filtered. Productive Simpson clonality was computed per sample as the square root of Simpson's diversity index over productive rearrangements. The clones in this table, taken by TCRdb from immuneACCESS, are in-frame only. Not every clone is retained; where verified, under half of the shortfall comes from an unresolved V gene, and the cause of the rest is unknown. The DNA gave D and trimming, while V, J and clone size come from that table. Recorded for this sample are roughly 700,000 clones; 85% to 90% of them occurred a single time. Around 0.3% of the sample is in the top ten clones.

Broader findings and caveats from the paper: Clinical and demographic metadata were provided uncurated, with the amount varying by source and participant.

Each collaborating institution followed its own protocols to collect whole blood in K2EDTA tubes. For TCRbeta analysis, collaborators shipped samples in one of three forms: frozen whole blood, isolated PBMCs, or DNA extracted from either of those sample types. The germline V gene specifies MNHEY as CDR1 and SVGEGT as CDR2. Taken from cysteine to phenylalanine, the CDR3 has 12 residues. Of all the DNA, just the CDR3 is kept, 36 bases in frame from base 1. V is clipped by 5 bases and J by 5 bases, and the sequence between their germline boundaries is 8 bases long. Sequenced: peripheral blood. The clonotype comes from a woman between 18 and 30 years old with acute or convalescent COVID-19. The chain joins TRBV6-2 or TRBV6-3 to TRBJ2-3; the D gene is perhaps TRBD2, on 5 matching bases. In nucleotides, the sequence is TGTGCCAGCAGTAGGGCGGGAGATACGCAGTATTTT. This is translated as CASSRAGDTQYF.